The clone carrying this T cell receptor (beta chain) was detected ten times or more. Its target is unknown. This sample stems from a study of T-cell reconstitution after alpha-beta-depleted transplantation in children. Study-level points and caveats: When one year had passed after transplant, most T-cell counts and diversity came from newly produced T cells. Diversity of TCRbeta at day 60 was high in some patients, arising from surviving recipient T cells and thymic progenitors. Several hundred expanded graft clones reportedly supplied alpha-beta T cells about two months after transplant.

V dropped 8 bases and J dropped 2 bases, with 12 bases sitting between them. The germline gives CDR1 WSHSY, CDR2 SAAADI. This CDR3 region has 13 residues. Unique molecular identifiers tagged the TCRbeta library. TCRdb analysed the PCR reads with MiXCR anew, one entry per CDR3 protein. The data show approximately 400,000 distinct CDR3 sequences, roughly 16% seen once. The specimen comprised PBMCs, mostly from graft donor cells, sampled 360 days after TCRalphabeta/CD19-depleted stem cell transplant. V and J are TRBV10-2 and TRBJ1-1, with no clear D. The receptor's source is a boy in the first two years of life who had a stem cell transplant for Wiskott-Aldrich syndrome, so the T cells may come from the graft donor. As DNA, the CDR3 is TGCGCCAGCGGAGCGGACGGAAACACTGAAGCTTTCTTT. Protein: CASGADGNTEAFF.